The next 22 T cell receptor beta chains were all read from a single sample in a study of blood T cell repertoires in COVID-19. Measured with immunoSEQ multiplex PCR; TCRdb has only the in-frame clones, and not every one. The table records about 40,000 clones, around 73% of them present only once. Sequenced sample: peripheral blood. Receptors originate from a woman in her 70s with acute or convalescent COVID-19.

The chain carries TRBV30 and TRBJ2-7; D is unresolved. Germline V lookup: CDR1 GTSNPN, CDR2 SVGIG (reference sequence). The V end lost 3 bases, the J end lost 3 bases, and 9 bases lay between the germline ends. This CDR3 comprises 12 residues. The CDR3 sequence: CAWSPRDYEQYF. For the CDR3, the DNA is TGTGCCTGGAGCCCCCGAGACTACGAGCAGTACTTC.

The chain couples TRBV30 to TRBJ1-5; 9 bases map to TRBD1. In germline, CDR1 is GTSNPN, CDR2 SVGIG (reference sequence). After removal of 0 bases from V and 1 base from J, the junction contained 4 bases not matched to a gene. The CDR3 totals 16 residues. CDR3 residues: CAWSVMGQGSNQPQHF. CDR3 nucleotide sequence: TGTGCCTGGAGTGTAATGGGACAGGGCAGCAATCAGCCCCAGCATTTT.

This clone was observed a few times. J is TRBJ2-1 and V is TRBV7-2; the D gene is possibly TRBD1 (5 bases). V was clipped by 2 bases and J by 0 bases, with 8 bases between them. The germline CDR1 and CDR2 sequences are SGHTA and FQGNSA. This CDR3 has 15 amino acids. The CDR3: CASSLNTGSYNEQFF. The CDR3 DNA sequence: TGTGCCAGCAGCTTAAACACAGGCTCCTACAATGAGCAGTTCTTC.

This sequence joins TRBV19 and TRBJ2-3; TRBD1 is a possible D gene (5 bases). Germline values: CDR1 LNHDA, CDR2 SQIVND (reference sequence). The CDR3 runs to 13 residues. V was shortened by 8 bases and J by 2 bases, with 11 bases between the two germline ends. The CDR3 coding sequence is TGTGCCAGTGTGCAGGGTAACACAGATACGCAGTATTTT. It specifies CASVQGNTDTQYF.

This chain connects TRBV7-3 to TRBJ2-5, with 8 nucleotides matching TRBD1. Germline values: CDR1 SGHTA, CDR2 FQGTGA. This CDR3 contains 14 residues. Losses at the gene ends were 5 bases for V and 4 bases for J; bases not matched to a gene: 6. DNA for the CDR3: TGTGCCAGCAGCGCGGGACAGGCGAGAGAGACCCAGTACTTC. It translates to CASSAGQARETQYF.

The chain carries TRBV6-5 and TRBJ2-1; no firm D call. The CDR3 has 13 amino acids. The V end lost 7 bases, the J end lost 5 bases, and 12 bases lay between the germline ends. Germline loops: CDR1 MNHEY, CDR2 SVGAGI. Here the CDR3 DNA reads TGTGCCAGCACCTACTTCGACAACAATGAGCAGTTCTTC. Amino acids: CASTYFDNNEQFF.

This clone came up once. The chain is built from TRBV28 and TRBJ1-2; no definite D call. The germline CDR1 and CDR2 sequences are MDHEN and SYDVKM. Trimming removed 5 bases from V and 5 bases from J, with 9 bases in between. The CDR3 covers 12 residues. CDR3 sequence (DNA): TGTGCCAGCAGTCAATCCATTTATGGCTACACCTTC. Its translation is CASSQSIYGYTF.

This clone occurred a few times. The V gene is TRBV5-1, the J gene TRBJ2-7; possibly TRBD1 for D (6 bases). The CDR3 consists of 15 residues. CDR1 is SGHRS, CDR2 YFSETQ, per germline. The germline V and J ends were trimmed by 4 bases and 4 bases, with 18 bases remaining between them. CDR3 DNA: TGCGCCAGCAGCCCTGACAGGCCGACCGTTTACGAGCAGTACTTC. It is translated as CASSPDRPTVYEQYF.

This chain connects TRBV11-2 to TRBJ2-1; TRBD1 matches 8 bases. Unmatched junction bases numbered 8, after V lost 5 bases and J lost 8 bases. CDR1 is SGHAT and CDR2 is FQNNGV in the germline V gene. The CDR3 loop spans 14 amino acids. The chain's CDR3 is CASSLWTGLDEQFF. For the CDR3, the DNA is TGTGCCAGCAGCCTATGGACAGGGCTCGATGAGCAGTTCTTC.

The gene calls are TRBV28 and TRBJ1-5; no definite D call. The V and J ends lost 8 bases and 3 bases respectively, with 11 bases between them. This CDR3 has 13 residues. Germline values: CDR1 MDHEN, CDR2 SYDVKM. This chain's CDR3 is CASYPGNNQPQHF. Written as DNA, the CDR3 is TGTGCCAGCTACCCGGGGAACAATCAGCCCCAGCATTTT.

This rearrangement joins TRBV30 to TRBJ1-2; TRBD1 matches at 7 bases. The CDR3 covers 13 residues. V was clipped by 2 bases and J by 7 bases; unmatched bases: 7. Germline V gene data show CDR1 as GTSNPN and CDR2 as SVGIG (reference sequence). Here the CDR3 DNA reads TGTGCCTGGAGTTACGGGACAGACCGTGGCTACACCTTC. This sequence encodes CAWSYGTDRGYTF.

The chain joins TRBV6-5 to TRBJ1-1; 7 nucleotides agree with TRBD1. The J segment lost 3 bases and the V segment lost 7 bases, leaving 5 bases of the junction unmatched. Looked up from germline, CDR1 is MNHEY and CDR2 is SVGAGI. The CDR3 loop spans 13 amino acids. CDR3 protein: CASILRGDTEAFF. In nucleotides, the CDR3 is TGTGCCAGCATTCTCAGGGGGGACACTGAAGCTTTCTTT.

The chain is built from TRBV7-9 and TRBJ1-1, with 9 bases fitting TRBD1. The CDR3 contains 14 residues. Germline CDR1 and CDR2: SEHNR and FQNEAQ (reference sequence). V gave up 5 bases and J gave up 7 bases; unmatched junction bases: 8. CDR3 DNA: TGTGCCAGCAGCGCGTTGCGGGACAGGGATGAAGCTTTCTTT. Translation: CASSALRDRDEAFF.

This clone is medium-sized (0.01 to 0.1%) within its sample. V gene TRBV18 combines with J gene TRBJ2-3; 10 bases match TRBD1. The trim removed 3 bases at V and 0 bases at J, leaving 6 bases unmatched. Germline CDR1 reads KGHSH; CDR2 reads LQKENI. The CDR3 extends over 17 amino acids. CDR3 sequence reads: CASSPGQGSPSTDTQYF. The CDR3, as DNA: TGTGCCAGCTCACCGGGACAGGGGTCTCCGAGCACAGATACGCAGTATTTT.

The chain links TRBV5-1 to TRBJ2-1, with D unresolved. This CDR3 is 12 amino acids long. Trimming removed 4 bases at V and 5 bases at J, with 7 bases between. Germline V gene data show CDR1 as SGHRS and CDR2 as YFSETQ. The CDR3 DNA reads as TGCGCCAGCAGCATAGACAACAATGAGCAGTTCTTC. It translates to CASSIDNNEQFF.

The chain couples TRBV3-1 (or the pseudogene TRBV3-2) to TRBJ2-5, with TRBD2 as a possible D gene (5 bases). CDR3 length: 15 amino acids. Germline V gene data show CDR1 as LGHDT and CDR2 as YNNKEL (reference sequence). V was shortened by 0 bases and J by 2 bases, with 10 bases between the two germline ends. The CDR3 protein is CASSQDRSGQETQYF. The CDR3 nucleotides are TGTGCCAGCAGCCAAGATAGAAGCGGTCAAGAGACCCAGTACTTC.

This clone was counted many times. This chain connects TRBV7-2 to TRBJ2-3, with TRBD2 matching 10 bases. The CDR3 runs to 15 residues. Unmatched junction bases numbered 4, after V lost 5 bases and J lost 2 bases. From germline, CDR1 is SGHTA and CDR2 FQGNSA. The CDR3 sequence: CASSHSGGLTDTQYF. CDR3 sequence (DNA): TGTGCCAGCAGCCATAGCGGGGGGCTCACAGATACGCAGTATTTT.

This chain connects TRBV6-2 or TRBV6-3 to TRBJ2-7; the match to TRBD1 covers 8 bases. The CDR3 is made up of 15 amino acids. Unmatched junction bases numbered 7, after V lost 5 bases and J lost 1 base. Looked up from germline, CDR1 is MNHEY and CDR2 is SVGEGT. CDR3 coding DNA: TGTGCCAGCAGTCTTTCCCGGACAGGGTCCTACGAGCAGTACTTC. Translated: CASSLSRTGSYEQYF.

The gene calls are TRBV28 and TRBJ2-1; 7 positions match TRBD1. The trim removed 10 bases at V and 9 bases at J, leaving 18 bases unmatched. The CDR3 runs 15 residues. Germline CDR1 and CDR2: MDHEN and SYDVKM. The CDR3 spells CATQSYGRRDSEQFF. CDR3 nucleotide sequence: TGTGCCACCCAATCATATGGGCGCAGGGACAGTGAGCAGTTCTTC.

The V and J genes are TRBV10-1 and TRBJ1-4; D unresolved. Looked up from germline, CDR1 is WNHNN and CDR2 is SYGVQD (reference sequence). The CDR3 is 15 residues long. V was trimmed by 0 bases and J by 6 bases, leaving 11 bases between them. CDR3 DNA sequence: TGCGCCAGCAGTGAGTCTTCCCGTCTTGATGAAAAACTGTTTTTT. This codes for CASSESSRLDEKLFF.

This chain uses TRBV30 with TRBJ1-3; D not resolved. Trimming pared 8 bases from V and 7 bases from J, leaving 15 bases between. The CDR3 covers 12 residues. Per germline, CDR1 GTSNPN and CDR2 SVGIG (reference sequence). CDR3 coding DNA: TGTGCCGGCGGGAGATCGGGGAACACCATATATTTT. As protein: CAGGRSGNTIYF. Together with reference TRBV30 and TRBJ1-3, the CDR3 gives the full variable domain: SQTIHQWPATLVQPVGSPLSLECTVEGTSNPNLYWYRQAAGRGLQLLFYSVGIGQISSEVPQNLSASRPQDRQFILSSKKLLLSDSGFYLCAGGRSGNTIYFGEGSWLTVV.

The V call is TRBV7-8, the J call TRBJ1-1; tentative D call: TRBD1 (5 bases). Germline loops: CDR1 SGHVS, CDR2 FQNEAQ. This CDR3 comprises 13 residues. The V and J ends lost 5 bases and 1 base respectively, with 8 bases between them. The CDR3 bases are TGTGCCAGCAGCCTTGGACAGAACACTGAAGCTTTCTTT. Protein product: CASSLGQNTEAFF.